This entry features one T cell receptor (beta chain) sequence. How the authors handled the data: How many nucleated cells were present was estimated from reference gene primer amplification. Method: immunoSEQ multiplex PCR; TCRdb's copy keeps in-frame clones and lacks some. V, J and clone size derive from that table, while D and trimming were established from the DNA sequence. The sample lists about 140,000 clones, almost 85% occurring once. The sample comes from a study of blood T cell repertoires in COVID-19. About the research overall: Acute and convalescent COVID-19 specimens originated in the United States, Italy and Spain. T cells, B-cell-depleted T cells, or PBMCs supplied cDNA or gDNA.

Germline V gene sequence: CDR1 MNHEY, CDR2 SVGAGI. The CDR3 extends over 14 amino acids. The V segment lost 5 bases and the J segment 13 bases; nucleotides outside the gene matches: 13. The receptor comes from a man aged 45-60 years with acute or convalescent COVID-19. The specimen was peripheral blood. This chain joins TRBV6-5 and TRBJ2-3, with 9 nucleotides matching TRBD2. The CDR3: CASSIMTTSGVEYF. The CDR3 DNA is TGTGCCAGCAGTATTATGACGACTAGCGGAGTTGAGTATTTT.